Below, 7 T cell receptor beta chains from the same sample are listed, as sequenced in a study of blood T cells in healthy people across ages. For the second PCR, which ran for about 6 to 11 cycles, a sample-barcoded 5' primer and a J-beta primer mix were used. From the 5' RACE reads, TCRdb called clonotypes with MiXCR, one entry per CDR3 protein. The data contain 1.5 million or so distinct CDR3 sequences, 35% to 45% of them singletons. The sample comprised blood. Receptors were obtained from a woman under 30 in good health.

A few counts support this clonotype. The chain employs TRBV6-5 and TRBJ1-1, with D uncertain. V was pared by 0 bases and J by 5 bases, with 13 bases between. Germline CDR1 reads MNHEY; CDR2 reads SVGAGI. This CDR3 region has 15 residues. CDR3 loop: CASSYSYNDGTEAFF. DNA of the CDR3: TGTGCCAGCAGTTACTCGTACAACGACGGAACTGAAGCTTTCTTT.

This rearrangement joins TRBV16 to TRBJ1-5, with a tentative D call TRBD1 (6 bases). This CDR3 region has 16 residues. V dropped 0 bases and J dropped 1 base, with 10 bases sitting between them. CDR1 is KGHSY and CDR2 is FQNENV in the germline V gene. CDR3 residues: CASSQSSGGSNQPQHF. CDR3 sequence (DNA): TGTGCCAGCAGCCAATCGAGTGGGGGCAGCAATCAGCCCCAGCATTTT.

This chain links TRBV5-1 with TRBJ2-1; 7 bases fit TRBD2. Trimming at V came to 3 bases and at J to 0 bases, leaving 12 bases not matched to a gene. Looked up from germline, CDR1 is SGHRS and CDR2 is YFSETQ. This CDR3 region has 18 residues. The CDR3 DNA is TGCGCCAGCAGCTCGCCCCAAAAGCGGGAATACTCCTACAATGAGCAGTTCTTC. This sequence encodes CASSSPQKREYSYNEQFF.

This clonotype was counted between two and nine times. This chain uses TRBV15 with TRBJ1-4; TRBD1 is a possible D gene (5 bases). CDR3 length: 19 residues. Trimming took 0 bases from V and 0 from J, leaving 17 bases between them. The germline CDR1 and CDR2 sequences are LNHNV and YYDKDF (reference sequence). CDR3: CATSRDLGTIGSTNEKLFF. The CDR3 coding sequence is TGTGCCACCAGCAGAGACCTAGGGACTATCGGGTCAACTAATGAAAAACTGTTTTTT.

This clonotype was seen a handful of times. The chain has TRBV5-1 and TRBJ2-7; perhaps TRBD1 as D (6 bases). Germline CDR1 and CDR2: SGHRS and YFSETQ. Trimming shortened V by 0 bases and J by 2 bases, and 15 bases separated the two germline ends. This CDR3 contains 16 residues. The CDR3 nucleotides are TGCGCCAGCAGCTTGGTCTCAGGGGACGGACCCTACGAGCAGTACTTC. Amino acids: CASSLVSGDGPYEQYF.

For the CDR3, the DNA is TGTGCCAGCAGTGTGGGGATTGGACAGGAGGGACCCCTCCACTTT. Residues: CASSVGIGQEGPLHF. J is TRBJ1-6 and V is TRBV5-4; 7 bases match TRBD1. This CDR3 spans 15 amino acids. The V and J ends lost 5 bases and 12 bases, in that order; junction bases with no gene match: 14. Germline-derived CDR1 and CDR2 are SGHNT and YYREEE (reference sequence).

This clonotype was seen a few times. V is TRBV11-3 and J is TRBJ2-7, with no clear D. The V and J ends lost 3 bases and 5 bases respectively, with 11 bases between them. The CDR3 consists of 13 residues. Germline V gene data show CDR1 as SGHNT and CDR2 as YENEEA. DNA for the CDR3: TGTGCCAGCAGCTTTGGCGTCAAGGACGAGCAGTACTTC. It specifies CASSFGVKDEQYF.